This T cell receptor beta chain stems from a study of shared clonotypes between healthy human individuals. Turning to this clone: Its antigen is not identified.

Naive CD8 cells comprised CD45RO-negative, CCR7-positively selected cells, excluding terminally differentiated effector memory CD45RA+ cells. TCRdb's table, derived via immunoSEQ multiplex PCR, lists solely in-frame clones and lacks some. In the table there are about 2.1 million clones, just under 95% of which are singletons. Study results and caveats: Clonotypes which were not shared had lower generation probabilities than clonotypes that all four donors shared.

The V end was cut by 6 bases, the J end by 6 bases, with 18 bases between. In germline, CDR1 is MDHEN, CDR2 SYDVKM. This CDR3 is 15 amino acids long. The chain is built from TRBV28 and TRBJ1-5, with D uncertain. The clonotype was recovered from a man aged 18 to 29 in good health. Some clones in this sample may be carry-over from other donors' samples. Material for sequencing was naive CD8+ T cells from PBMCs. The CDR3 sequence is CASRARRSGSQPQHF. CDR3 coding DNA: TGTGCCAGCAGAGCCAGGAGATCCGGCTCTCAGCCCCAGCATTTT. Full variable domain (missing parts from reference TRBV28 and TRBJ1-5): DVKVTQSSRYLVKRTGEKVFLECVQDMDHENMFWYRQDPGLGLRLIYFSYDVKMKEKGDIPEGYSVSREKKERFSLILESASTNQTSMYLCASRARRSGSQPQHFGDGTRLSIL.